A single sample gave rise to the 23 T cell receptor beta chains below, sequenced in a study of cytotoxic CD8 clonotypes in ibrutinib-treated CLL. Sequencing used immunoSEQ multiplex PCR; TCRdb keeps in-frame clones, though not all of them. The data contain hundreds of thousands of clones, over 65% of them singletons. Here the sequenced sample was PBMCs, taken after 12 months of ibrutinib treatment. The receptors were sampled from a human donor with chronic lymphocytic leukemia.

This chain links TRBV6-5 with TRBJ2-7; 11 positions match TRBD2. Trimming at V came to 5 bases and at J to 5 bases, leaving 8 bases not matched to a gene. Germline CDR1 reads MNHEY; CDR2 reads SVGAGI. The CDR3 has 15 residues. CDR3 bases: TGTGCCAGCAGTAAACCGGGACTAGCGGTAGACGAGCAGTACTTC. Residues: CASSKPGLAVDEQYF.

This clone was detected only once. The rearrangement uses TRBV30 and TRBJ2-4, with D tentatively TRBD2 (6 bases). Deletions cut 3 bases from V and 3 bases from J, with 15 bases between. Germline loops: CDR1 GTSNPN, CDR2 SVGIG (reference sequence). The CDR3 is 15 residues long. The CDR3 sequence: CAWRDGGFGKNIQYF. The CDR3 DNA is TGTGCCTGGAGGGACGGGGGTTTCGGCAAAAACATTCAGTACTTC. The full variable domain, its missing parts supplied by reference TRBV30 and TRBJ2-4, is SQTIHQWPATLVQPVGSPLSLECTVEGTSNPNLYWYRQAAGRGLQLLFYSVGIGQISSEVPQNLSASRPQDRQFILSSKKLLLSDSGFYLCAWRDGGFGKNIQYFGAGTRLSVL.

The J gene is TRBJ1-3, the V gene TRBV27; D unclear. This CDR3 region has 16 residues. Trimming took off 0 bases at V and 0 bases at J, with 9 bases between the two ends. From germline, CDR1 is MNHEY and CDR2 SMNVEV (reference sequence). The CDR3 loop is CASSLSGEGSGNTIYF. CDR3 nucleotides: TGTGCCAGCAGTTTATCGGGAGAGGGCTCTGGAAACACCATATATTTT.

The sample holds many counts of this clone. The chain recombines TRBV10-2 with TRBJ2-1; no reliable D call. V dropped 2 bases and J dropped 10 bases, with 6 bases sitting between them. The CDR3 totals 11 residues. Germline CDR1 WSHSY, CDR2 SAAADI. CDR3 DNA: TGCGCCAGCAGTGAGAAAGGGGAGCAGTTCTTC. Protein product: CASSEKGEQFF.

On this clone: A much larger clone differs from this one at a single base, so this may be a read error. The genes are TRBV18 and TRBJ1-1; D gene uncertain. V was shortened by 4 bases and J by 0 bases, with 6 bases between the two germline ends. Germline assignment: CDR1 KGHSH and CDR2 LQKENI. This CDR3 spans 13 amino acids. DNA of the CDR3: TGTGCCAGCTCACTAGGGATGAACACTGAAGCTTTCTTT. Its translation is CASSLGMNTEAFF.

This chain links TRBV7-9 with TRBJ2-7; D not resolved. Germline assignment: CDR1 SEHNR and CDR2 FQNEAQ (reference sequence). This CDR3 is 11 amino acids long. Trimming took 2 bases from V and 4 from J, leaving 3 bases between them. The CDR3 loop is CASSLSYEQYF. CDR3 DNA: TGTGCCAGCAGCTTATCTTACGAGCAGTACTTC.

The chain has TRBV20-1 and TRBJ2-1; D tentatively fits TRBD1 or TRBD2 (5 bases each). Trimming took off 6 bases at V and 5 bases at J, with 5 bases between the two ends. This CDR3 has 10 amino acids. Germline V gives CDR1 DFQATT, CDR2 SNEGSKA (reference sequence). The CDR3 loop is CSAGHNEQFF. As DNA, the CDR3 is TGCAGTGCGGGACACAATGAGCAGTTCTTC.

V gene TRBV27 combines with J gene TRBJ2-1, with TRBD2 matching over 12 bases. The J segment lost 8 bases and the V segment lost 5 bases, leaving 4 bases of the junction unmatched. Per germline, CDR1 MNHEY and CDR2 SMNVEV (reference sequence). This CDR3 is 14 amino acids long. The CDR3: CASSKLAGGDEQFF. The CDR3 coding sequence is TGTGCCAGCAGTAAACTAGCGGGAGGAGATGAGCAGTTCTTC.

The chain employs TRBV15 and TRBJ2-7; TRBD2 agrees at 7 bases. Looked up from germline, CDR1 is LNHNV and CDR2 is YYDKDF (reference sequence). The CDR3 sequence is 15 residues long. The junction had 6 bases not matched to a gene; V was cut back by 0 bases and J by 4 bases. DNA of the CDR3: TGTGCCACCAGCAGAGATCAGGGAGGGGCGTACGAGCAGTACTTC. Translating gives CATSRDQGGAYEQYF. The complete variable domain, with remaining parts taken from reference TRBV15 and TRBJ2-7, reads DAMVIQNPRYQVTQFGKPVTLSCSQTLNHNVMYWYQQKSSQAPKLLFHYYDKDFNNEADTPDNFQSRRPNTSFCFLDIRSPGLGDTAMYLCATSRDQGGAYEQYFGPGTRLTVT.

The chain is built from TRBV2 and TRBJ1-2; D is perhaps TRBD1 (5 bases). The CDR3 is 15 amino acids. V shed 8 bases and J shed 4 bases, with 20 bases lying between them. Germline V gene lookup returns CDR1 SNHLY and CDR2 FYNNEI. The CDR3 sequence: CASQKQEGPSYGYTF. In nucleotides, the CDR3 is TGTGCCAGCCAGAAGCAGGAGGGGCCTTCCTATGGCTACACCTTC.

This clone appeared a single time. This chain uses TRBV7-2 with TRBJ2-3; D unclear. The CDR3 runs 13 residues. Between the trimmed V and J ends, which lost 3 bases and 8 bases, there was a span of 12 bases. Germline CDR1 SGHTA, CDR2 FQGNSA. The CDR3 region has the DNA TGTGCCAGCAGCTTCCCCTCGGCCGGTACGCAGTATTTT. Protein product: CASSFPSAGTQYF. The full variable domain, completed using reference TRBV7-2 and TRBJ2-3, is GAGVSQSPSNKVTEKGKDVELRCDPISGHTALYWYRQSLGQGLEFLIYFQGNSAPDKSGLPSDRFSAERTGGSVSTLTIQRTQQEDSAVYLCASSFPSAGTQYFGPGTRLTVL.

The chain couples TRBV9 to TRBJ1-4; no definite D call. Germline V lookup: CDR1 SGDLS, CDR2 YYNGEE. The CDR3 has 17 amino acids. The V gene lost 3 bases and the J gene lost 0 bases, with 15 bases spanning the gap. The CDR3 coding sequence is TGTGCCAGCAGCGGGACGGGGAGCACTGCAACTAATGAAAAACTGTTTTTT. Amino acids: CASSGTGSTATNEKLFF.

This chain's CDR3 is CAISESGQTYEQYF. The CDR3 nucleotides read TGTGCCATCAGTGAGTCGGGACAGACCTACGAGCAGTACTTC. V is TRBV10-3 and J is TRBJ2-7; 7 bases match TRBD1. The CDR3 covers 14 residues. V shed 0 bases, J shed 2 bases, and the junction held 1 base outside the gene matches. CDR1 and CDR2 (germline): ENHRY, SYGVKD.

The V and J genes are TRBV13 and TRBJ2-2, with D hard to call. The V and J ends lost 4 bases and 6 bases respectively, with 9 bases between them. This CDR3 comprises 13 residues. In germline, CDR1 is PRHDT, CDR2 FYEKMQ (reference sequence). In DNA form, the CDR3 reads TGTGCCAGCAGCTCCGACCCCTCCGGGGAGCTGTTTTTT. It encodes CASSSDPSGELFF. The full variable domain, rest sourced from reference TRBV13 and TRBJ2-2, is AAGVIQSPRHLIKEKRETATLKCYPIPRHDTVYWYQQGPGQDPQFLISFYEKMQSDKGSIPDRFSAQQFSDYHSELNMSSLELGDSALYFCASSSDPSGELFFGEGSRLTVL.

CDR3 loop: CASSRSPAANTEAFF. CDR3 DNA: TGCGCCAGCAGCCGATCCCCTGCGGCGAACACTGAAGCTTTCTTT. V gene TRBV4-1 combines with J gene TRBJ1-1; D is unresolved. CDR1 and CDR2 (germline): MGHRA, YSYEKL. V was cut by 4 bases and J by 1 base, with 13 bases left in between. This CDR3 is 15 amino acids long.

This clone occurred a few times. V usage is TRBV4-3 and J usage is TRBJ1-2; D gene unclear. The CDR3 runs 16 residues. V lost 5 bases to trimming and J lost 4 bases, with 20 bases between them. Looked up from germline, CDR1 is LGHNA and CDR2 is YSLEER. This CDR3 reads CASSTETVGVGYGYTF. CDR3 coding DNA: TGCGCCAGCAGCACAGAAACTGTTGGGGTAGGCTATGGCTACACCTTC.

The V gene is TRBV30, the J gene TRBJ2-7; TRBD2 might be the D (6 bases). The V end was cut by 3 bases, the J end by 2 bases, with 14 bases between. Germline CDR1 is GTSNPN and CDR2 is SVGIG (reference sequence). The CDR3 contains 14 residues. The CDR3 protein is CAWRTSGRTYEQYF. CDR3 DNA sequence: TGTGCCTGGAGAACCAGCGGGCGAACCTACGAGCAGTACTTC.

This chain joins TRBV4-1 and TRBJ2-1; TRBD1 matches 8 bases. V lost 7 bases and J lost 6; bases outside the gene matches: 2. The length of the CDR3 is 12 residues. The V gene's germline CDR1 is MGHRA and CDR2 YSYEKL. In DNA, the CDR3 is TGCGCCAGCAACGACAGGGGCAATGAGCAGTTCTTC. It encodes CASNDRGNEQFF.

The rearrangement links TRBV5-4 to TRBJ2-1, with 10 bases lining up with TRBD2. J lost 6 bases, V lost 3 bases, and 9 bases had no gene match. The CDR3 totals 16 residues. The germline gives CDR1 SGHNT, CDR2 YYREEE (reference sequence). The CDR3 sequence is CASSYVAGGRFNEQFF. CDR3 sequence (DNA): TGTGCCAGCAGCTACGTAGCGGGGGGCCGCTTCAATGAGCAGTTCTTC.

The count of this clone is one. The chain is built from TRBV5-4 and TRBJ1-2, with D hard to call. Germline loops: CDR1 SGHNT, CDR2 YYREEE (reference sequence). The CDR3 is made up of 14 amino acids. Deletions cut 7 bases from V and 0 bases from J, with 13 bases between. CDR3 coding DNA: TGTGCCAGCGAGAGAAAGGATTCTAACTATGGCTACACCTTC. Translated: CASERKDSNYGYTF.

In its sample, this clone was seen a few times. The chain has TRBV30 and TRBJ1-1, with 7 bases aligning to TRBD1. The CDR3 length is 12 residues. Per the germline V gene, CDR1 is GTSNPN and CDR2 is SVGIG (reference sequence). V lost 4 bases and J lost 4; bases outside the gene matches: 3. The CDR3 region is CAWTRGVTEAFF. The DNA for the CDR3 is TGTGCCTGGACCAGGGGGGTCACTGAAGCTTTCTTT.

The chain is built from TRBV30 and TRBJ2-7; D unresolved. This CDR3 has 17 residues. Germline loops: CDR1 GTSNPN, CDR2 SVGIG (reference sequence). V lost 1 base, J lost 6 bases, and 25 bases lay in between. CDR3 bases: TGTGCCTGGAGTGGCTGGCGGACGACCCCGAAGCGAGGCGAGCAGTACTTC. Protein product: CAWSGWRTTPKRGEQYF. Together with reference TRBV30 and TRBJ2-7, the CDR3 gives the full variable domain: SQTIHQWPATLVQPVGSPLSLECTVEGTSNPNLYWYRQAAGRGLQLLFYSVGIGQISSEVPQNLSASRPQDRQFILSSKKLLLSDSGFYLCAWSGWRTTPKRGEQYFGPGTRLTVT.

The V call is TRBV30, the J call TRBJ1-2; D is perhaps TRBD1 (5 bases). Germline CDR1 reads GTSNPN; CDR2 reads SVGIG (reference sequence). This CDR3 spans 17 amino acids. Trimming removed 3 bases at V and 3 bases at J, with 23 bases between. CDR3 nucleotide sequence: TGTGCCTGGAGATTGTGGGACGTAATCAAGTCGGACTATGGCTACACCTTC. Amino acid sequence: CAWRLWDVIKSDYGYTF.